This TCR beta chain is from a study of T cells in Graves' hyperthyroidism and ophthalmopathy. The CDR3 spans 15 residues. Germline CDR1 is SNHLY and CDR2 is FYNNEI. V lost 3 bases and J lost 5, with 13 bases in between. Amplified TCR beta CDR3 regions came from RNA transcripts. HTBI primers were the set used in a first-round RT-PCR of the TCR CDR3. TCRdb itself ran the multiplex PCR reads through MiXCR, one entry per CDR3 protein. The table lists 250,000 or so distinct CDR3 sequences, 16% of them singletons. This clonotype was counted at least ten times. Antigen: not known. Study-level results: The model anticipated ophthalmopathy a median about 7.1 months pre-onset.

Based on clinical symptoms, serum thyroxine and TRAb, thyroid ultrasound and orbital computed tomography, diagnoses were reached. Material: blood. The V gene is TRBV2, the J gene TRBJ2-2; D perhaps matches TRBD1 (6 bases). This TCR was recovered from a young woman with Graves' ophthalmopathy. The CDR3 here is CASSDRGMGTGELFF. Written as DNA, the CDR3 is TGTGCCAGCAGTGACAGGGGAATGGGGACCGGGGAGCTGTTTTTT. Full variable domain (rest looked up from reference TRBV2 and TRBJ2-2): EPEVTQTPSHQVTQMGQEVILRCVPISNHLYFYWYRQILGQKVEFLVSFYNNEISEKSEIFDDQFSVERPDGSNFTLKIRSTKLEDSAMYFCASSDRGMGTGELFFGEGSRLTVL.